A selection of T cell receptor beta chains follows, all from one sample in a study of T cell responses to AZD1222 COVID-19 vaccine. Some clones are missing from TCRdb's copy, which holds only in-frame ones; the method was immunoSEQ multiplex PCR. The repertoire consists of roughly 120,000 clones, with about 88% occurring once and the leading ten covering 4.4%. Here the sequenced sample was peripheral blood, taken on day 0 of AZD1222 vaccination. The receptors here all came from an adult in good health. Both conserved end residues are trimmed from each CDR3. Some rows have no size entry. The others give once, few or many, or a class for an expanded clone.

abundance,len,v_gene,j_gene,CDR3aa
-,9,TRBV28,TRBJ2-1,ASSLDNEQF
-,12,TRBV19,TRBJ2-2,ASLPGGITGELF
-,14,TRBV6-1,TRBJ1-2,ASSASLRTGNYGYT
-,11,TRBV12-3/TRBV12-4,TRBJ1-2,ASSAGRGYGYT
once,14,TRBV28,TRBJ2-7,ASSPNRAGVGDEQY
-,14,TRBV5-1,TRBJ2-5,ASSRTSGSEQETQY
-,14,TRBV24-1,TRBJ2-2,ATSDLSGQNTGELF
-,11,TRBV5-5,TRBJ2-5,ASSRDLVETQY
-,14,TRBV30,TRBJ1-5,AWSNPDRGGNQPQH
-,13,TRBV6-2/TRBV6-3,TRBJ1-1,ASSYPRGGADQAF
few,12,TRBV11-2,TRBJ2-7,ASSPGTGAYEQY
few,12,TRBV6-5,TRBJ2-1,ASPRTTGPNEQF
-,11,TRBV11-1,TRBJ1-1,ASSFLGVTEAF
-,11,TRBV4-3,TRBJ1-1,ASSQGVGTEAF
-,14,TRBV4-1,TRBJ2-7,ASSQDGLAGGHEQY
-,10,TRBV10-3,TRBJ2-1,AISESGIEQF
-,12,TRBV5-6,TRBJ2-2,ASSWTDGTGELF